The 22 T cell receptor beta chains below were found in one sample sequenced in a study of T cell responses to AZD1222 COVID-19 vaccine. The method was immunoSEQ multiplex PCR; TCRdb's version includes in-frame clones alone and lacks a portion of them. The table includes roughly 120,000 clones, 75% to 90% detected once. The specimen was peripheral blood, collected on day 0 of AZD1222 vaccination. The origin of the receptors is an adult in good health.

This chain links TRBV11-3 with TRBJ2-1; 8 bases align to TRBD2. The length of the CDR3 is 19 residues. Looked up from germline, CDR1 is SGHNT and CDR2 is YENEEA. V shed 5 bases, J shed 4 bases, and the junction held 19 bases outside the gene matches. The CDR3 DNA reads TGTGCCAGCAGCGCATCTGAGATAACCTTAGCGGGATTTTACAATGAGCAGTTCTTC. As protein: CASSASEITLAGFYNEQFF. The entire variable domain, with the rest obtained from reference TRBV11-3 and TRBJ2-1, is as follows: EAGVVQSPRYKIIEKKQPVAFWCNPISGHNTLYWYLQNLGQGPELLIRYENEEAVDDSQLPKDRFSAERLKGVDSTLKIQPAELGDSAVYLCASSASEITLAGFYNEQFFGPGTRLTVL.

V usage is TRBV7-9 and J usage is TRBJ1-5, with no clear D. Germline lookup yields CDR1 SEHNR and CDR2 FQNEAQ (reference sequence). The CDR3 totals 16 residues. V dropped 5 bases and J dropped 2 bases, with 16 bases sitting between them. CDR3 residues: CASSPLFRLGNQPQHF. CDR3 nucleotide sequence: TGTGCCAGCAGCCCCCTCTTCAGGCTCGGCAATCAGCCCCAGCATTTT.

This clone has just a few counts. The chain employs TRBV15 and TRBJ1-1; possibly TRBD1 for D (6 bases). Germline V gene sequence: CDR1 LNHNV, CDR2 YYDKDF (reference sequence). The V and J ends lost 5 bases and 2 bases respectively, with 9 bases between them. This CDR3 spans 13 amino acids. The CDR3: CATSWDTNTEAFF. As DNA, the CDR3 is TGTGCCACCAGCTGGGACACTAACACTGAAGCTTTCTTT.

The chain recombines TRBV5-5 with TRBJ1-2, with a weak D call TRBD1 (5 bases). CDR3 size: 12 residues. Germline loops: CDR1 SGHKS, CDR2 YYEKEE (reference sequence). Trimming cost V 3 bases and J 4 bases, with 7 bases left between them. The CDR3 reads CASSYGTYGYTF. The CDR3 nucleotides are TGTGCCAGCAGCTATGGGACCTATGGCTACACCTTC.

The chain employs TRBV6-6 and TRBJ1-1; D is possibly TRBD1 (6 bases). Between the trimmed V and J ends, which lost 2 bases and 11 bases, there was a span of 12 bases. CDR1 MNHNY and CDR2 SVGAGI come from the germline V gene (reference sequence). The CDR3 has 12 residues. Here the CDR3 reads CASSYEGGGAFF. CDR3 DNA sequence: TGTGCCAGCAGTTACGAAGGGGGAGGCGCTTTCTTT.

This clone was counted a few times. The V gene is TRBV30, the J gene TRBJ1-6; TRBD1 agrees at 7 bases. This CDR3 has 15 residues. V shed 0 bases and J 9 bases; nucleotides not matched to a gene: 8. The germline gives CDR1 GTSNPN, CDR2 SVGIG (reference sequence). The CDR3 is CAWSVLSRGASPLHF. In DNA form, the CDR3 reads TGTGCCTGGAGTGTACTCAGCAGGGGGGCTTCACCCCTCCACTTT. The variable domain in full, with the rest retrieved from reference TRBV30 and TRBJ1-6, is SQTIHQWPATLVQPVGSPLSLECTVEGTSNPNLYWYRQAAGRGLQLLFYSVGIGQISSEVPQNLSASRPQDRQFILSSKKLLLSDSGFYLCAWSVLSRGASPLHFGNGTRLTVT.

The DNA for the CDR3 is TGCAGCGTCCTCACATTTCTGGGGAACACTGAAGCTTTCTTT. Translated, it gives CSVLTFLGNTEAFF. This sequence joins TRBV29-1 and TRBJ1-1; D unclear. The CDR3 has 14 residues. The V gene lost 6 bases and the J gene lost 1 base, with 15 bases spanning the gap. Germline values: CDR1 SQVTM, CDR2 ANQGSEA.

The rearrangement uses TRBV12-3 or TRBV12-4 and TRBJ2-5; weak D call: TRBD2 (5 bases). The V and J ends lost 5 bases and 6 bases respectively, with 13 bases between them. The CDR3 sequence is 13 residues long. For the CDR3, the DNA is TGTGCCAGCAGTCCAACTAGTATGAAGACCCAGTACTTC. Protein sequence: CASSPTSMKTQYF.

This sequence joins TRBV9 and TRBJ2-5, with 10 bases identical to TRBD1. Germline-derived CDR1 and CDR2 are SGDLS and YYNGEE. This CDR3 spans 14 amino acids. With V trimmed by 4 bases and J by 5 bases, 5 bases remained unmatched. CDR3 amino acids: CASSTTGGAETQYF. The CDR3 DNA reads as TGTGCCAGCAGCACGACAGGGGGCGCGGAGACCCAGTACTTC.

The rearrangement links TRBV24-1 to TRBJ1-2; no clear D. The CDR3 length is 13 residues. The germline V gene encodes CDR1 KGHDR and CDR2 SFDVKD. Deletions cut 3 bases from V and 4 bases from J, with 8 bases between. The CDR3 region is CATSDTNTYGYTF. Written as DNA, the CDR3 is TGTGCCACCAGTGATACCAACACCTATGGCTACACCTTC.

This chain joins TRBV19 and TRBJ1-5, with D possibly TRBD1 on 5 matching bases. V lost 5 bases and J lost 9, with 14 bases in between. This CDR3 comprises 13 residues. Per the germline V gene, CDR1 is LNHDA and CDR2 is SQIVND (reference sequence). CDR3 sequence (DNA): TGTGCCAGTAGTCGGCAGGGCCGTGGGCCCCAGCATTTT. Translated, it gives CASSRQGRGPQHF.

This chain uses TRBV10-3 with TRBJ1-1, with D perhaps TRBD1 (6 bases). This CDR3 has 14 amino acids. V was cut by 11 bases and J by 7 bases, with 23 bases left in between. CDR1 and CDR2 from the germline V gene are ENHRY and SYGVKD. CDR3 nucleotide sequence: TGTGCCTCCCAGAGGGGGGGCGGGGCGGATGAAGCTTTCTTT. Encoded protein: CASQRGGGADEAFF.

This chain connects TRBV9 to TRBJ2-3, with 9 bases aligning to TRBD2. CDR1 and CDR2 from the germline V gene are SGDLS and YYNGEE. This CDR3 is 16 amino acids long. Germline trimming cut 3 bases from V and 2 bases from J; bases unmatched to any gene: 7. CDR3 nucleotide sequence: TGTGCCAGCAGCGCCGGACTAGCGCCTTACACAGATACGCAGTATTTT. Translated: CASSAGLAPYTDTQYF.

Only a few counts were recorded for this clone. The rearrangement uses TRBV30 and TRBJ1-1; 11 bases line up with TRBD1. Losses at the gene ends were 0 bases for V and 10 bases for J; bases not matched to a gene: 19. This CDR3 comprises 18 residues. Per germline, CDR1 GTSNPN and CDR2 SVGIG (reference sequence). For the CDR3, the DNA is TGTGCCTGGAGTGTATGGGCCCGGGGTGAAAAAGGGACAGGGGGAGCTTTCTTT. Its protein is CAWSVWARGEKGTGGAFF.

The chain carries TRBV7-8 and TRBJ2-1; 7 nucleotides line up with TRBD1. Trimming at V came to 2 bases and at J to 3 bases, leaving 4 bases not matched to a gene. Germline assignment: CDR1 SGHVS and CDR2 FQNEAQ. The CDR3 extends over 15 amino acids. In DNA form, the CDR3 reads TGTGCCAGCAGCTTACCGGCAGGGGGCTACAATGAGCAGTTCTTC. Its translation: CASSLPAGGYNEQFF.

The CDR3 reads CASSIPGQGPVYGYTF. The CDR3 bases are TGTGCCAGTAGTATTCCGGGACAGGGACCGGTTTATGGCTACACCTTC. This chain uses TRBV19 with TRBJ1-2; 9 bases align to TRBD1. The CDR3 length is 16 residues. Losses at the gene ends were 3 bases for V and 5 bases for J; bases not matched to a gene: 10. Germline V CDR1 and CDR2: LNHDA, SQIVND (reference sequence).

The CDR3 reads CASSPHPTGNTIYF. The CDR3 DNA follows: TGTGCCAGCTCACCACACCCAACCGGAAACACCATATATTTT. V and J are TRBV18 and TRBJ1-3; no reliable D call. Germline values: CDR1 KGHSH, CDR2 LQKENI. The CDR3 is 14 amino acids. Trimming took 1 base from V and 4 from J, leaving 8 bases between them.

This clone was picked up many times. V usage is TRBV10-3 and J usage is TRBJ1-6; TRBD1 agrees at 8 bases. V shed 3 bases, J shed 10 bases, and the junction held 11 bases outside the gene matches. The CDR3 loop spans 16 amino acids. Germline-derived CDR1 and CDR2 are ENHRY and SYGVKD. The CDR3 spells CAISDPIDRGGSPLHF. CDR3 in DNA: TGTGCCATCAGTGATCCCATCGACAGGGGAGGATCACCCCTCCACTTT.

V gene TRBV4-1 combines with J gene TRBJ1-4; 9 bases line up with TRBD1. Germline assignment: CDR1 MGHRA and CDR2 YSYEKL. The length of the CDR3 is 16 residues. The V segment lost 1 base and the J segment 8 bases; nucleotides outside the gene matches: 8. The CDR3 sequence is CASSQGYGTGKEKLFF. CDR3 DNA sequence: TGCGCCAGCAGCCAAGGATACGGGACAGGGAAAGAAAAACTGTTTTTT.

To note about this clone: A read error may account for a junction end that differs from germline. This sequence joins TRBV19 and TRBJ1-1, with D possibly matching TRBD1 (6 bases). Germline CDR1 reads LNHDA; CDR2 reads SQIVND (reference sequence). The CDR3 spans 15 residues. CDR3 protein: CASSPEGGRGTEVFF. CDR3 in DNA: TGTGCCAGTAGTCCAGAGGGGGGGCGCGGTACTGAAGTTTTCTTT.

This chain links TRBV12-5 with TRBJ2-7; TRBD2 matches at 10 bases. The germline CDR1 and CDR2 sequences are LGHNT and FRNRAP. The CDR3 spans 20 residues. Losses at the gene ends were 0 bases for V and 6 bases for J; bases not matched to a gene: 20. This CDR3 reads CASGLVPTGKALAGQVEQYF. In nucleotides, the CDR3 is TGTGCTAGTGGTTTGGTACCGACAGGGAAGGCACTAGCGGGACAGGTCGAGCAGTACTTC. Full variable domain (outside the CDR3, taken from reference TRBV12-5 and TRBJ2-7): DARVTQTPRHKVTEMGQEVTMRCQPILGHNTVFWYRQTMMQGLELLAYFRNRAPLDDSGMPKDRFSAEMPDATLATLKIQPSEPRDSAVYFCASGLVPTGKALAGQVEQYFGPGTRLTVT.

The chain is built from TRBV6-1 and TRBJ2-2; D might be TRBD2 (7 bases). The germline CDR1 and CDR2 sequences are MNHNS and SASEGT. Trimming left V 0 bases short and J 5 bases short, with 10 bases between. This CDR3 has 15 residues. The CDR3 nucleotides read TGTGCCAGCAGTGAAGCGGGAGGGGGGACCGGGGAGCTGTTTTTT. Translating gives CASSEAGGGTGELFF.